This T cell receptor (beta chain) is from a study of PD-1 blockade in classical Hodgkin lymphoma. Across the study: With a 2-week interval, patients received intravenous nivolumab at 3 mg/kg. Study-wide results and limits: Undefined causes, possibly disease activity or prior therapy, underlie the repertoire differences. For complete responders, baseline diversity was comparable to that of newly diagnosed patients.

Here immunoSEQ multiplex PCR was the method, and the copy in TCRdb shows in-frame clones only, minus some. The sample has tens of thousands of clones, around 82% seen once. Worth noting for this clone: No antigen is known for it.

In germline, CDR1 is SGHTA, CDR2 FQGNSA. V lost 5 bases to trimming and J lost 3 bases; unmatched junction nucleotides: 16. The CDR3 sequence is 18 residues long. All trial patients relapsed after autologous stem cell transplantation. Best responses were complete response, partial response or progressive disease. This chain links TRBV7-2 with TRBJ2-5, with 9 bases that match TRBD2. Sequences were derived from peripheral blood mononuclear cells (PBMCs), sampled before the second cycle of nivolumab. The TCR originated in a human donor with classical Hodgkin lymphoma. CDR3 DNA: TGTGCCAGCAGCACACTACCGGGACTAGCCGGGGGTGAAGAGACCCAGTACTTC. As protein: CASSTLPGLAGGEETQYF.